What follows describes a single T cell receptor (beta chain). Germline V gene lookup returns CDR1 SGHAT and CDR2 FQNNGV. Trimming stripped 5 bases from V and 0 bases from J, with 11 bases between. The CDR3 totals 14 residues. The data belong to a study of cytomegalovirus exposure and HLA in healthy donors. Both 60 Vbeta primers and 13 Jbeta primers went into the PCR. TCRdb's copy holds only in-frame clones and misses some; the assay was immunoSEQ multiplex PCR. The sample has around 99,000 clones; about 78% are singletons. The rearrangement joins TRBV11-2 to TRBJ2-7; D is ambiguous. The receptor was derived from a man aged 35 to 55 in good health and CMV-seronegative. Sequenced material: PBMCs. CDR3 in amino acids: CASSPSMSSYEQYF. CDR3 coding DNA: TGTGCCAGCAGCCCGTCCATGAGCTCCTACGAGCAGTACTTC.